This TCR beta chain was found in a study of T cell responses to AZD1222 COVID-19 vaccine. Second doses that came at about 4 or about 12 weeks were put together. The CDR3 is 13 amino acids. In germline, CDR1 is MNHEY, CDR2 SMNVEV (reference sequence). Trimming took off 5 bases at V and 8 bases at J, with 15 bases between the two ends. To note about this clone: What it binds is unknown.

Whole-study results and caveats: Vaccination with two AZD1222 doses was followed by a rise in Spike-specific TCR breadth and depth. Baseline testing showed seropositivity in only 5 or 6 AZD1222 recipients. The donor group comprised mostly white British people and more females; the analysis possibly underestimated clonal diversity.

Profiling relied on immunoSEQ multiplex PCR, and the TCRdb table lists in-frame clones only, not all of them. The sample contains roughly 150,000 clones, 85% to 95% of which appear only once. The chain has TRBV27 and TRBJ1-2; D might be TRBD1 (6 bases). The source material was peripheral blood, sampled 28 days after the second AZD1222 dose. The TCR comes from an adult who received the AZD1222 COVID-19 vaccine. CDR3 protein: CASSAGALLGYTF. DNA for the CDR3: TGTGCCAGCAGTGCGGGGGCCCTCTTGGGCTACACCTTC.